These 28 T cell receptor beta chains share one sample of origin, sequenced in a study of cytomegalovirus exposure and HLA in healthy donors. Vbeta (60) and Jbeta (13) primers were used in the PCR. The protocol was immunoSEQ multiplex PCR, while the TCRdb copy is restricted to in-frame clones and leaves out a portion. The listing contains under 45,000 clones. What was sequenced was PBMCs. These receptors were taken from a male donor in good health and CMV-seronegative.

The chain carries TRBV5-6 and TRBJ2-2; D is uncertain. The V gene lost 4 bases and the J gene lost 1 base, with 11 bases spanning the gap. CDR1 is SGHDT and CDR2 is YYEEEE in the germline V gene. There are 15 residues in the CDR3. The DNA for the CDR3 is TGTGCCAGCAGCCTGATTACTTTGAACACCGGGGAGCTGTTTTTT. It is translated as CASSLITLNTGELFF. The complete variable domain, with remaining parts taken from reference TRBV5-6 and TRBJ2-2, reads DAGVTQSPTHLIKTRGQQVTLRCSPKSGHDTVSWYQQALGQGPQFIFQYYEEEERQRGNFPDRFSGHQFPNYSSELNVNALLLGDSALYLCASSLITLNTGELFFGEGSRLTVL.

The chain recombines TRBV4-1 with TRBJ2-2; D is unresolved. Trimming pared 1 base from V and 4 bases from J, leaving 10 bases between. The germline gives CDR1 MGHRA, CDR2 YSYEKL. The CDR3 covers 15 residues. CDR3 in DNA: TGCGCCAGCAGCCAAGGCGCTTACCGCACCGGGGAGCTGTTTTTT. It specifies CASSQGAYRTGELFF.

The chain uses TRBV6-5 and TRBJ2-6; 7 bases line up with TRBD2. The CDR3 consists of 16 residues. The trim removed 0 bases at V and 3 bases at J, leaving 2 bases unmatched. CDR1 is MNHEY and CDR2 is SVGAGI in the germline V gene. The CDR3 coding sequence is TGTGCCAGCAGTTACTCGAGCGGGGTTGGGGCCAACGTCCTGACTTTC. Protein product: CASSYSSGVGANVLTF.

The rearrangement links TRBV7-9 to TRBJ1-5, with a tentative D call TRBD1 (5 bases). V was clipped by 7 bases and J by 6 bases, with 25 bases between them. CDR1 and CDR2 (germline): SEHNR, FQNEAQ (reference sequence). The CDR3 length is 17 residues. The CDR3 loop reads CASIGSQEVGQVQPQHF. The CDR3 region has the DNA TGTGCCAGCATAGGCTCCCAAGAAGTCGGACAAGTTCAGCCCCAGCATTTT.

The chain combines TRBV7-2 with TRBJ1-5; 7 bases are a match to TRBD1. The CDR3 runs to 14 residues. The V gene end was trimmed by 5 bases and the J gene end by 3 bases; junction bases not matched to a gene: 4. Looked up from germline, CDR1 is SGHTA and CDR2 is FQGNSA. The CDR3 sequence: CASSPGQINQPQHF. The DNA of the CDR3 is TGTGCCAGCAGCCCGGGACAGATCAATCAGCCCCAGCATTTT.

The J gene is TRBJ2-1, the V gene TRBV6-1, with a possible D match to TRBD1 (6 bases). The V end lost 4 bases, the J end lost 1 base, and 8 bases lay between the germline ends. CDR3 length: 14 residues. Germline CDR1 reads MNHNS; CDR2 reads SASEGT. Written as DNA, the CDR3 is TGTGCCAGCAGTGCGCAGGGGTCCTACAATGAGCAGTTCTTC. The encoded protein is CASSAQGSYNEQFF.

J is TRBJ1-6 and V is TRBV7-2; D is unclear. Germline CDR1 reads SGHTA; CDR2 reads FQGNSA. CDR3 length: 13 amino acids. The V end lost 1 base, the J end lost 6 bases, and 4 bases lay between the germline ends. The CDR3 here is CASSLGGNSPLHF. The CDR3 nucleotides are TGTGCCAGCAGCTTAGGAGGTAATTCACCCCTCCACTTT.

The chain joins TRBV5-1 to TRBJ2-3, with 9 bases aligning to TRBD2. Germline V gene sequence: CDR1 SGHRS, CDR2 YFSETQ. This CDR3 region has 18 residues. V trimming: 1 base; J trimming: 0 bases; junction bases outside the gene matches: 9. CDR3 loop: CASSLNSGRPTSTDTQYF. CDR3 DNA: TGCGCCAGCAGCTTGAATAGCGGGAGACCCACTAGCACAGATACGCAGTATTTT.

The rearrangement links TRBV7-9 to TRBJ2-3; D perhaps matches TRBD2 (5 bases). The germline V and J ends were trimmed by 2 bases and 4 bases, with 10 bases remaining between them. CDR3 size: 14 residues. Germline V gene sequence: CDR1 SEHNR, CDR2 FQNEAQ (reference sequence). The CDR3 is CASSLRLAPDTQYF. CDR3 sequence (DNA): TGTGCCAGCAGCTTACGGCTAGCCCCAGATACGCAGTATTTT.

This chain uses TRBV10-3 with TRBJ1-2; 7 bases align to TRBD1. The germline CDR1 and CDR2 sequences are ENHRY and SYGVKD. The CDR3 totals 15 residues. Trimming at V came to 4 bases and at J to 6 bases, leaving 11 bases not matched to a gene. The CDR3 bases are TGTGCCATCAGTGGGAGGGACAGCGAGGGACATGGCTACACCTTC. Its protein is CAISGRDSEGHGYTF.

This chain uses TRBV1 with TRBJ1-1; TRBD1 is taken as the D call from the table, unchecked against the DNA. TRBV1 is marked as a pseudogene. The CDR3 totals 12 residues. The CDR3 is CTTSIPGTEAFF. CDR3 coding DNA: TGCACCACTTCCATACCAGGCACTGAAGCTTTCTTT.

The chain has TRBV19 and TRBJ2-2; no definite D call. V was cut by 4 bases and J by 7 bases, with 16 bases left in between. This CDR3 comprises 15 residues. Germline V gene data show CDR1 as LNHDA and CDR2 as SQIVND (reference sequence). For the CDR3, the DNA is TGTGCCAGTAGTACTAACAAACCCGCGGACGGGGAGCTGTTTTTT. Protein product: CASSTNKPADGELFF.

The V gene is TRBV5-1, the J gene TRBJ1-1; D ambiguous. Looked up from germline, CDR1 is SGHRS and CDR2 is YFSETQ. CDR3 length: 14 amino acids. V lost 0 bases to trimming and J lost 1 base, with 7 bases between them. The chain's CDR3 is CASSLGGGNTEAFF. The DNA of the CDR3 is TGCGCCAGCAGCTTGGGAGGAGGGAACACTGAAGCTTTCTTT.

The chain is built from TRBV6-1 and TRBJ1-6; the D gene is possibly TRBD1 (5 bases). In germline, CDR1 is MNHNS, CDR2 SASEGT. V lost 2 bases, J lost 7 bases, and 12 bases lay in between. The CDR3 has 15 amino acids. CDR3 protein: CASSEIGRVNSPLHF. CDR3 sequence (DNA): TGTGCCAGCAGTGAAATCGGCAGGGTAAATTCACCCCTCCACTTT.

The chain joins TRBV28 to TRBJ2-1, with a possible D match to TRBD2 (6 bases). Germline V gene lookup returns CDR1 MDHEN and CDR2 SYDVKM. V was cut by 3 bases and J by 9 bases, with 12 bases left in between. The CDR3 spans 13 residues. In nucleotides, the CDR3 is TGTGCCAGCAGTTTTGTCCGGAGGGTTGAGCAGTTCTTC. The encoded protein is CASSFVRRVEQFF.

J is TRBJ1-6 and V is TRBV10-3; 9 bases align to TRBD1. The CDR3 totals 16 residues. The junction had 8 bases not matched to a gene; V was cut back by 2 bases and J by 9 bases. Germline CDR1 is ENHRY and CDR2 is SYGVKD. The CDR3 region has the DNA TGTGCCATCAGTGAGGCCCGACAGGGGGGGATTTCACCCCTCCACTTT. Protein product: CAISEARQGGISPLHF.

The CDR3 coding sequence is TGTGCCAGCAGCAAGAACCCCAGGGGGCGCGTGAACACTGAAGCTTTCTTT. This codes for CASSKNPRGRVNTEAFF. The chain combines TRBV7-8 with TRBJ1-1, with 8 bases matching TRBD1. The germline gives CDR1 SGHVS, CDR2 FQNEAQ. Trimming took 5 bases from V and 0 from J; bases not matched to a gene: 11. The CDR3 length is 17 residues.

The DNA for the CDR3 is TGCGCCAGCAAGAGTGGGTCAGGCGCCTTTCGTGCTAATGAAAAACTGTTTTTT. Translating it yields CASKSGSGAFRANEKLFF. The V gene is TRBV5-1, the J gene TRBJ1-4, with unresolved D. Trimming left V 6 bases short and J 3 bases short, with 24 bases between. This CDR3 is 18 amino acids long. CDR1 SGHRS and CDR2 YFSETQ come from the germline V gene.

This sequence joins TRBV9 and TRBJ2-3; D is unclear. Germline CDR1 is SGDLS and CDR2 is YYNGEE. V lost 0 bases and J 3 bases, leaving 8 bases between the germline ends. The CDR3 loop spans 14 amino acids. This CDR3 reads CASSVEAVTDTQYF. For the CDR3, the DNA is TGTGCCAGCAGCGTAGAGGCGGTGACAGATACGCAGTATTTT.

The chain has TRBV5-1 and TRBJ2-2; 7 bases agree with TRBD1. Germline CDR1 reads SGHRS; CDR2 reads YFSETQ. The CDR3 sequence is 16 residues long. J was trimmed by 2 bases and V by 4 bases; bases with no gene match: 8. The CDR3 nucleotides are TGCGCCAGCAGCAGAGGGGACAGTCCCAACACCGGGGAGCTGTTTTTT. It is translated as CASSRGDSPNTGELFF.

V and J are TRBV5-6 and TRBJ1-5; D remains ambiguous. The V end was cut by 3 bases, the J end by 4 bases, with 11 bases between. Germline lookup yields CDR1 SGHDT and CDR2 YYEEEE. The CDR3 consists of 14 residues. The CDR3 sequence: CASSSTGGNQPQHF. The CDR3 nucleotides are TGTGCCAGCAGCTCGACGGGTGGGAATCAGCCCCAGCATTTT.

The chain couples TRBV11-1 to TRBJ2-2, with D perhaps matching TRBD1 (6 bases). Germline assignment: CDR1 SGHAT and CDR2 FQDESV (reference sequence). The V end was cut by 5 bases, the J end by 1 base, with 17 bases between. This CDR3 region has 17 residues. CDR3 nucleotide sequence: TGTGCCAGCAGCCAGAGTATGGACAGTCTGAACACCGGGGAGCTGTTTTTT. Translation: CASSQSMDSLNTGELFF.

The chain uses TRBV28 and TRBJ2-7, with 7 nucleotides matching TRBD1. The CDR3 runs to 15 residues. Germline assignment: CDR1 MDHEN and CDR2 SYDVKM. Trimming took 5 bases from V and 0 from J; bases not matched to a gene: 7. CDR3 in amino acids: CASSPRTGASYEQYF. The CDR3 coding sequence is TGTGCCAGCAGTCCCCGTACAGGGGCCTCCTACGAGCAGTACTTC.

The CDR3 sequence is CASSLYRTSDTQYF. The CDR3 nucleotides read TGTGCCAGCAGTTTGTATAGGACTAGCGATACGCAGTATTTT. The genes are TRBV27 and TRBJ2-3; TRBD2 matches at 8 bases. The CDR3 is 14 amino acids. V shed 3 bases and J 6 bases; nucleotides not matched to a gene: 5. The germline V gene encodes CDR1 MNHEY and CDR2 SMNVEV (reference sequence).

CDR3 DNA sequence: TGTGCCAGCAGTTACTCTCGTGGAGGGAAAGCTTTCTTT. It codes for CASSYSRGGKAFF. The V gene is TRBV6-5, the J gene TRBJ1-1; D remains ambiguous. There are 13 residues in the CDR3. Trimming took 0 bases from V and 9 from J, leaving 11 bases between them. Germline CDR1 MNHEY, CDR2 SVGAGI.

This sequence joins TRBV5-8 and TRBJ2-1; 7 bases align to TRBD1. Trimming cost V 1 base and J 4 bases; bases outside gene matches: 11. This CDR3 spans 17 amino acids. CDR1 is SGHTS, CDR2 YDEGEE, per germline. This CDR3 reads CASSLNFGTARYNEQFF. The CDR3 DNA sequence: TGTGCCAGCAGCTTGAACTTCGGGACAGCTCGGTACAATGAGCAGTTCTTC. Supplemented by reference TRBV5-8 and TRBJ2-1, the full variable domain reads EAGVTQSPTHLIKTRGQQATLRCSPISGHTSVYWYQQALGLGLQFLLWYDEGEERNRGNFPPRFSGRQFPNYSSELNVNALELEDSALYLCASSLNFGTARYNEQFFGPGTRLTVL.

This chain connects TRBV15 to TRBJ1-4; weak D call: TRBD1 (5 bases). V lost 4 bases and J 8 bases, leaving 17 bases between the germline ends. This CDR3 spans 15 amino acids. The V gene's germline CDR1 is LNHNV and CDR2 YYDKDF (reference sequence). CDR3 DNA sequence: TGTGCCACCAGCATGATCGGGGGGTCGGAGGAAAAACTGTTTTTT. It codes for CATSMIGGSEEKLFF.

V and J are TRBV28 and TRBJ1-2; D may be TRBD1 (6 bases). V dropped 6 bases and J dropped 5 bases, with 13 bases sitting between them. From germline, CDR1 is MDHEN and CDR2 SYDVKM. The CDR3 has 13 residues. The CDR3 DNA follows: TGTGCCAGCAGCGGACAGCCAAGATATGGCTACACCTTC. Its protein is CASSGQPRYGYTF.